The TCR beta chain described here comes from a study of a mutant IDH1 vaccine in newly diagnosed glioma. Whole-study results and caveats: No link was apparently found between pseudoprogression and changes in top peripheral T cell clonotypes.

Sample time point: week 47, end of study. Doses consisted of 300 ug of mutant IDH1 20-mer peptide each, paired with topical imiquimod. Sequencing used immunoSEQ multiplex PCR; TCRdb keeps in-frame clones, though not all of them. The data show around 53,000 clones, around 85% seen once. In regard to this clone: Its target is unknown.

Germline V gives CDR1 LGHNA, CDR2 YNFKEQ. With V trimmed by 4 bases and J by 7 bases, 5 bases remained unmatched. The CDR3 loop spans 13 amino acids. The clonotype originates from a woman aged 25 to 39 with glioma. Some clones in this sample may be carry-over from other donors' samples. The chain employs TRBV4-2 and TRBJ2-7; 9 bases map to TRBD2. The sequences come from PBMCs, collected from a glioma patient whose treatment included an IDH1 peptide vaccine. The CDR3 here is CASSRDLAGEQYF. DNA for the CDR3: TGTGCCAGCAGCCGGGATCTAGCGGGAGAGCAGTACTTC.